This passage covers 29 T cell receptor beta chains from one sample sequenced in a study of cytomegalovirus exposure and HLA in healthy donors. Measured with immunoSEQ multiplex PCR; TCRdb has only the in-frame clones, and not every one. The sample consists of about 75,000 clones, just under 85% of them appearing once. The sequenced sample consisted of PBMCs. The receptors were sampled from a man aged 30-40 years in good health and CMV-seronegative.

J is TRBJ1-3 and V is TRBV28; D gene unclear. This CDR3 contains 17 residues. Germline CDR1 and CDR2: MDHEN and SYDVKM. V lost 1 base and J 1 base, leaving 14 bases between the germline ends. CDR3 amino acids: CASSLSVGVASGNTIYF. The CDR3 bases are TGTGCCAGCAGTTTATCAGTCGGGGTTGCGTCTGGAAACACCATATATTTT.

This sequence joins TRBV2 and TRBJ1-1; D is ambiguous. The CDR3 consists of 14 residues. CDR1 is SNHLY and CDR2 is FYNNEI in the germline V gene. The V end was cut by 7 bases, the J end by 4 bases, with 16 bases between. CDR3 in amino acids: CASTIEGVGTEAFF. DNA of the CDR3: TGTGCCAGCACTATAGAGGGCGTCGGCACTGAAGCTTTCTTT.

J is TRBJ2-5 and V is TRBV2; perhaps TRBD2 as D (5 bases). Looked up from germline, CDR1 is SNHLY and CDR2 is FYNNEI. CDR3 length equals 13 residues. V was trimmed by 0 bases and J by 10 bases, leaving 12 bases between them. CDR3 sequence: CASSEADSPSQYF. CDR3 coding DNA: TGTGCCAGCAGTGAAGCGGACTCCCCCAGCCAGTACTTC. The full variable domain, rest sourced from reference TRBV2 and TRBJ2-5, is EPEVTQTPSHQVTQMGQEVILRCVPISNHLYFYWYRQILGQKVEFLVSFYNNEISEKSEIFDDQFSVERPDGSNFTLKIRSTKLEDSAMYFCASSEADSPSQYFGPGTRLLVL.

The rearrangement uses TRBV9 and TRBJ1-5; possibly TRBD1 for D (6 bases). V lost 2 bases and J lost 6, with 12 bases in between. The CDR3 has 14 residues. Germline CDR1 is SGDLS and CDR2 is YYNGEE. The CDR3 region has the DNA TGTGCCAGCAGCGTGGGAGGGGGAGTTCAGCCCCAGCATTTT. This codes for CASSVGGGVQPQHF.

V is TRBV9 and J is TRBJ1-6; D remains unclear. Per the germline V gene, CDR1 is SGDLS and CDR2 is YYNGEE. This CDR3 is 13 amino acids long. The V end was cut by 0 bases, the J end by 8 bases, with 6 bases between. CDR3 DNA: TGTGCCAGCAGCGTAGGACGGGATTCACCCCTCCACTTT. Protein sequence: CASSVGRDSPLHF. The variable domain in full, with the rest retrieved from reference TRBV9 and TRBJ1-6, is DSGVTQTPKHLITATGQRVTLRCSPRSGDLSVYWYQQSLDQGLQFLIQYYNGEERAKGNILERFSAQQFPDLHSELNLSSLELGDSALYFCASSVGRDSPLHFGNGTRLTVT.

This rearrangement joins TRBV7-3 to TRBJ2-3; 7 bases are shared with TRBD1. The V segment lost 5 bases and the J segment 5 bases; nucleotides outside the gene matches: 4. The CDR3 covers 13 residues. Germline V CDR1 and CDR2: SGHTA, FQGTGA. CDR3 amino acids: CASSRGQEDTQYF. CDR3 coding DNA: TGTGCCAGCAGCCGCGGACAGGAAGATACGCAGTATTTT. Combining the CDR3 with reference TRBV7-3 and TRBJ2-3 gives the whole variable domain GAGVSQTPSNKVTEKGKYVELRCDPISGHTALYWYRQSLGQGPEFLIYFQGTGAADDSGLPNDRFFAVRPEGSVSTLKIQRTERGDSAVYLCASSRGQEDTQYFGPGTRLTVL.

This chain connects TRBV11-1 to TRBJ1-1; TRBD1 might be the D (6 bases). Germline CDR1 and CDR2: SGHAT and FQDESV (reference sequence). CDR3 size: 14 residues. Trimming shortened V by 7 bases and J by 1 base, and 13 bases separated the two germline ends. Here the CDR3 DNA reads TGTGCCAGCACCCCGGACAGAACGAACACTGAAGCTTTCTTT. Translation: CASTPDRTNTEAFF.

The chain couples TRBV4-1 to TRBJ1-5; 7 bases are shared with TRBD1. J was trimmed by 3 bases and V by 5 bases; bases with no gene match: 7. The CDR3 is 15 residues long. Germline V lookup: CDR1 MGHRA, CDR2 YSYEKL. The DNA of the CDR3 is TGCGCCAGCAGCGACAGGGATGGCTACAATCAGCCCCAGCATTTT. Translation gives CASSDRDGYNQPQHF.

This rearrangement joins TRBV27 to TRBJ1-4; D may be TRBD1 (6 bases). V dropped 1 base and J dropped 8 bases, with 11 bases sitting between them. The CDR3 spans 14 residues. Germline V gene lookup returns CDR1 MNHEY and CDR2 SMNVEV (reference sequence). The CDR3, as DNA: TGTGCCAGCAGTTTATTACAGGGACAAGAAAAACTGTTTTTT. It yields the protein CASSLLQGQEKLFF. The full variable domain, completed using reference TRBV27 and TRBJ1-4, is EAQVTQNPRYLITVTGKKLTVTCSQNMNHEYMSWYRQDPGLGLRQIYYSMNVEVTDKGDVPEGYKVSRKEKRNFPLILESPSPNQTSLYFCASSLLQGQEKLFFGSGTQLSVL.

The gene calls are TRBV11-3 and TRBJ2-2, with TRBD1 matching 7 bases. This CDR3 region has 16 residues. V shed 5 bases, J shed 0 bases, and the junction held 6 bases outside the gene matches. Germline V lookup: CDR1 SGHNT, CDR2 YENEEA. DNA of the CDR3: TGTGCCAGCAGCAAGGGGGACAGACCGAACACCGGGGAGCTGTTTTTT. Translation gives CASSKGDRPNTGELFF.

This chain uses TRBV4-3 with TRBJ2-3, with D hard to call. This CDR3 is 14 amino acids long. CDR1 LGHNA and CDR2 YSLEER come from the germline V gene. V was pared by 3 bases and J by 1 base, with 8 bases between. This CDR3 reads CASSHVGRTDTQYF. In DNA, the CDR3 is TGCGCCAGCAGCCATGTGGGCCGCACAGATACGCAGTATTTT.

This CDR3 is CASSPVFEVSRVRQHF. CDR3 sequence (DNA): TGCGCCAGCAGCCCCGTTTTTGAAGTGAGTCGAGTGCGCCAGCATTTT. The chain couples TRBV4-1 to TRBJ1-5; D is ambiguous. V was pared by 4 bases and J by 12 bases, with 25 bases between. CDR1 MGHRA and CDR2 YSYEKL come from the germline V gene. The CDR3 has 16 amino acids.

The rearrangement uses TRBV5-8 and TRBJ2-7; the match to TRBD2 covers 8 bases. After removal of 5 bases from V and 7 bases from J, the junction contained 11 bases not matched to a gene. In germline, CDR1 is SGHTS, CDR2 YDEGEE. This CDR3 is 14 amino acids long. The CDR3 region is CASSRPGTRGEQYV. CDR3 sequence (DNA): TGTGCCAGCAGTCGCCCCGGGACTAGAGGGGAGCAGTACGTC.

The rearrangement uses TRBV11-3 and TRBJ2-7; possibly TRBD2 for D (5 bases). CDR3 size: 14 residues. With 3 bases removed from V and 1 base from J, the gap between germline ends came to 10 bases. The germline CDR1 and CDR2 sequences are SGHNT and YENEEA. CDR3 protein: CASSFHRGSYEQYV. CDR3 nucleotides: TGTGCCAGCAGCTTTCATCGGGGTTCCTACGAGCAGTACGTC.

The J gene is TRBJ1-1, the V gene TRBV28, with D possibly matching TRBD1 (6 bases). The CDR3 is 15 amino acids. Between the trimmed V and J ends, which lost 3 bases and 0 bases, there was a span of 11 bases. The germline V gene encodes CDR1 MDHEN and CDR2 SYDVKM. The CDR3 coding sequence is TGTGCCAGCAGTTTTACCGGGACACTGAACACTGAAGCTTTCTTT. Translating it yields CASSFTGTLNTEAFF.

The chain carries TRBV5-4 and TRBJ2-2, with 10 nucleotides matching TRBD1. The CDR3 is 15 amino acids. With V trimmed by 4 bases and J by 7 bases, 7 bases remained unmatched. From germline, CDR1 is SGHNT and CDR2 YYREEE (reference sequence). CDR3 nucleotide sequence: TGTGCCAGCAGCCCGACGACAGGGGGCAACGGGGAGCTGTTTTTT. It translates to CASSPTTGGNGELFF.

This chain links TRBV6-5 with TRBJ2-5; 10 bases agree with TRBD2. The ends lost 4 bases at V and 6 bases at J; junction bases unmatched: 5. CDR3 length: 14 amino acids. The germline V gene has CDR1 MNHEY and CDR2 SVGAGI. The CDR3 nucleotides are TGTGCCAGCAGTTGGGAGCGGGGGGGACAGACCCAGTACTTC. Translating gives CASSWERGGQTQYF.

The chain combines TRBV19 with TRBJ2-7, with 8 bases that match TRBD2. The CDR3 has 11 residues. From germline, CDR1 is LNHDA and CDR2 SQIVND (reference sequence). In DNA, the CDR3 is TGTGCCAGCCTGGGACTGCGGGAGGATAACGTC. This translates into CASLGLREDNV.

The chain uses TRBV7-9 and TRBJ2-2, with D tentatively TRBD2 (5 bases). This CDR3 has 15 amino acids. Per germline, CDR1 SEHNR and CDR2 FQNEAQ (reference sequence). Trimming took off 6 bases at V and 3 bases at J, with 14 bases between the two ends. The CDR3 DNA sequence: TGTGCCAGCAGTCCCCGGACTTGGGACACCGGGGAGCTGTTTTTT. Protein product: CASSPRTWDTGELFF.

This clone was counted between two and nine times. This chain joins TRBV27 and TRBJ1-6; D might be TRBD1 (6 bases). The CDR3 sequence is 14 residues long. The V gene lost 10 bases and the J gene lost 8 bases, with 18 bases spanning the gap. The germline gives CDR1 MNHEY, CDR2 SMNVEV (reference sequence). The CDR3 reads CATRGQGWDSPLHF. The CDR3, as DNA: TGTGCCACCAGGGGTCAGGGTTGGGATTCACCCCTCCACTTT.

This clone was detected only a few times. The chain combines TRBV7-2 with TRBJ2-1; TRBD2 might be the D (6 bases). Looked up from germline, CDR1 is SGHTA and CDR2 is FQGNSA. Trimming left V 6 bases short and J 6 bases short, with 9 bases between. The CDR3 runs to 12 residues. CDR3 DNA: TGTGCCAGCAGTGGGCGGGGCAATGAGCAGTTCTTC. Protein sequence: CASSGRGNEQFF. Full variable domain (rest looked up from reference TRBV7-2 and TRBJ2-1): GAGVSQSPSNKVTEKGKDVELRCDPISGHTALYWYRQSLGQGLEFLIYFQGNSAPDKSGLPSDRFSAERTGGSVSTLTIQRTQQEDSAVYLCASSGRGNEQFFGPGTRLTVL.

The chain uses TRBV7-9 and TRBJ1-2; D is ambiguous. V gave up 10 bases and J gave up 8 bases, with 20 bases separating them. Germline loops: CDR1 SEHNR, CDR2 FQNEAQ (reference sequence). The CDR3 has 13 amino acids. The CDR3 here is CAIPSPGSGGYTF. The DNA of the CDR3 is TGTGCCATACCTTCGCCGGGGTCGGGAGGCTACACCTTC.

V usage is TRBV19 and J usage is TRBJ2-5; 8 nucleotides line up with TRBD2. Germline CDR1 LNHDA, CDR2 SQIVND (reference sequence). Losses at the gene ends were 3 bases for V and 1 base for J; bases not matched to a gene: 7. CDR3 length: 16 residues. The CDR3 DNA is TGTGCCAGTAGTATCCCCCTAACTAGCGGCCAAGAGACCCAGTACTTC. This translates into CASSIPLTSGQETQYF. The variable domain in full, completed from reference TRBV19 and TRBJ2-5, reads DGGITQSPKYLFRKEGQNVTLSCEQNLNHDAMYWYRQDPGQGLRLIYYSQIVNDFQKGDIAEGYSVSREKKESFPLTVTSAQKNPTAFYLCASSIPLTSGQETQYFGPGTRLLVL.

The gene calls are TRBV18 and TRBJ1-5; TRBD1 is a possible D gene (6 bases). Germline V gene sequence: CDR1 KGHSH, CDR2 LQKENI. This CDR3 contains 14 residues. Between the trimmed V and J ends, which lost 4 bases and 1 base, there was a span of 8 bases. The CDR3 nucleotides read TGTGCCAGCTCACAGCAGGGGAGCAATCAGCCCCAGCATTTT. It translates to CASSQQGSNQPQHF.

The CDR3 protein is CASSPQGTGWHNEQFF. For the CDR3, the DNA is TGTGCCAGCTCACCCCAAGGGACAGGGTGGCACAATGAGCAGTTCTTC. The V gene is TRBV18, the J gene TRBJ2-1; 9 bases align to TRBD1. Trimming took 3 bases from V and 5 from J; bases not matched to a gene: 8. Germline V gene lookup returns CDR1 KGHSH and CDR2 LQKENI. This CDR3 is 16 amino acids long. The full variable domain, completed using reference TRBV18 and TRBJ2-1, is NAGVMQNPRHLVRRRGQEARLRCSPMKGHSHVYWYRQLPEEGLKFMVYLQKENIIDESGMPKERFSAEFPKEGPSILRIQQVVRGDSAAYFCASSPQGTGWHNEQFFGPGTRLTVL.

The chain employs TRBV11-3 and TRBJ1-1; 9 positions match TRBD1. The germline V gene encodes CDR1 SGHNT and CDR2 YENEEA. V trimming: 1 base; J trimming: 4 bases; junction bases outside the gene matches: 4. The CDR3 spans 15 residues. In DNA form, the CDR3 reads TGTGCCAGCAGCTTAGGGACGGACAGGGGCACTGAAGCTTTCTTT. Translation gives CASSLGTDRGTEAFF.

The chain recombines TRBV27 with TRBJ1-2, with 7 nucleotides matching TRBD1. Germline-derived CDR1 and CDR2 are MNHEY and SMNVEV (reference sequence). With 5 bases clipped from V and 5 bases from J, the junction kept 11 bases outside the gene matches. This CDR3 region has 15 residues. CDR3 residues: CASSEIPGQIYGYTF. The DNA of the CDR3 is TGTGCCAGCAGTGAGATTCCGGGACAGATTTATGGCTACACCTTC.

The chain recombines TRBV12-5 with TRBJ2-7; a possible D gene is TRBD1 (7 bases). There are 16 residues in the CDR3. Germline V gene data show CDR1 as LGHNT and CDR2 as FRNRAP. Deletions cut 4 bases from V and 4 bases from J, with 20 bases between. The CDR3 loop is CASGSFGRGDWYEQYV. CDR3 DNA sequence: TGTGCTAGTGGTTCGTTCGGCAGGGGGGATTGGTACGAGCAGTACGTC.

The chain joins TRBV4-1 to TRBJ1-3; D is uncertain. The V and J ends lost 4 bases and 2 bases respectively, with 12 bases between them. The CDR3 spans 15 residues. Germline CDR1 MGHRA, CDR2 YSYEKL. The CDR3 bases are TGCGCCAGCAGCCGCATCCATATAGCTGGAAACACCATATATTTT. Translation gives CASSRIHIAGNTIYF.